These 11 T cell receptor beta chains were all obtained from the same sample, sequenced in a study of cytomegalovirus exposure and HLA in healthy donors. Repertoires were generated with immunoSEQ multiplex PCR, while TCRdb's copy carries only in-frame clones and drops some. This repertoire shows more than 85,000 clones, roughly 95% found once; its top ten account for 0.85% to 0.95%. Sample: PBMCs. Source of these receptors: a young woman in good health and CMV-seronegative.

The V gene is TRBV4-3, the J gene TRBJ2-7, with no clear D. CDR3 size: 14 residues. Germline values: CDR1 LGHNA, CDR2 YSLEER. V lost 0 bases, J lost 2 bases, and 8 bases lay in between. This chain's CDR3 is CASSQDKLAYEQYF. In nucleotides, the CDR3 is TGCGCCAGCAGCCAAGATAAGCTAGCCTACGAGCAGTACTTC.

CDR3 nucleotide sequence: TGTGCCATCAGTGAGTCGAGACAGGGAACCTACGAGCAGTACTTC. It translates to CAISESRQGTYEQYF. The rearrangement joins TRBV10-3 to TRBJ2-7; 7 bases align to TRBD1. V shed 0 bases, J shed 2 bases, and the junction held 4 bases outside the gene matches. This CDR3 comprises 15 residues. Germline lookup yields CDR1 ENHRY and CDR2 SYGVKD.

V is TRBV6-1 and J is TRBJ2-1, with 7 bases that match TRBD2. CDR3 length equals 13 residues. Losses at the gene ends were 8 bases for V and 8 bases for J; bases not matched to a gene: 9. CDR1 is MNHNS, CDR2 SASEGT, per germline. The CDR3 is CASGKRGADEQFF. The CDR3 region has the DNA TGTGCCAGCGGGAAGCGGGGAGCTGATGAGCAGTTCTTC.

The CDR3 loop reads CASRTTGGRYEQYF. As DNA, the CDR3 is TGTGCCAGCAGAACGACAGGGGGCCGCTACGAGCAGTACTTC. The chain is built from TRBV2 and TRBJ2-7, with 10 positions matching TRBD1. V shed 6 bases, J shed 3 bases, and the junction held 5 bases outside the gene matches. The CDR3 is 14 residues long. Germline V gene data show CDR1 as SNHLY and CDR2 as FYNNEI.

The chain recombines TRBV14 with TRBJ2-3, with TRBD2 identical over 9 bases. With V trimmed by 4 bases and J by 6 bases, 11 bases remained unmatched. The CDR3 contains 16 residues. Germline V CDR1 and CDR2: SGHDN, FVKESK. The CDR3 bases are TGTGCCAGCAGCCCTATGCAGGGACTAGCAGTTGATACGCAGTATTTT. Amino acid sequence: CASSPMQGLAVDTQYF.

The rearrangement uses TRBV7-8 and TRBJ2-5; D gene uncertain. V lost 0 bases, J lost 5 bases, and 13 bases lay in between. The CDR3 runs 15 residues. From germline, CDR1 is SGHVS and CDR2 FQNEAQ. The CDR3 DNA reads as TGTGCCAGCAGCTTAGCGACCGAGACTCAGGAGACCCAGTACTTC. Protein sequence: CASSLATETQETQYF.

V and J are TRBV30 and TRBJ2-2; 9 positions agree with TRBD2. Losses at the gene ends were 0 bases for V and 8 bases for J; bases not matched to a gene: 4. This CDR3 comprises 14 residues. Germline CDR1 is GTSNPN and CDR2 is SVGIG (reference sequence). This chain's CDR3 is CAWSVGLAGGELFF. The CDR3 coding sequence is TGTGCCTGGAGTGTAGGTCTAGCGGGAGGGGAGCTGTTTTTT.

V usage is TRBV9 and J usage is TRBJ2-2; perhaps TRBD1 as D (6 bases). V was clipped by 0 bases and J by 2 bases, with 11 bases between them. CDR1 is SGDLS and CDR2 is YYNGEE in the germline V gene. The CDR3 consists of 16 residues. CDR3 coding DNA: TGTGCCAGCAGCGTAGAGGACAGACCTAACACCGGGGAGCTGTTTTTT. This codes for CASSVEDRPNTGELFF. Variable domain in full (rest from reference TRBV9 and TRBJ2-2): DSGVTQTPKHLITATGQRVTLRCSPRSGDLSVYWYQQSLDQGLQFLIQYYNGEERAKGNILERFSAQQFPDLHSELNLSSLELGDSALYFCASSVEDRPNTGELFFGEGSRLTVL.

V is TRBV6-1 and J is TRBJ2-2; D is undetermined. Germline CDR1 reads MNHNS; CDR2 reads SASEGT. V gave up 0 bases and J gave up 2 bases, with 4 bases separating them. The CDR3 consists of 14 residues. Here the CDR3 reads CASSEALNTGELFF. CDR3 sequence (DNA): TGTGCCAGCAGTGAAGCGCTAAACACCGGGGAGCTGTTTTTT.

The gene calls are TRBV6-1 and TRBJ2-1, with TRBD2 identical over 12 bases. CDR1 is MNHNS, CDR2 SASEGT, per germline. With 8 bases clipped from V and 7 bases from J, the junction kept 9 bases outside the gene matches. The CDR3 consists of 15 residues. CDR3 region: CASRGLAGGPNEQFF. The CDR3 coding sequence is TGTGCCAGCCGGGGCCTAGCGGGGGGGCCGAATGAGCAGTTCTTC.

This chain links TRBV25-1 with TRBJ2-3; TRBD1 aligns across 8 bases. Trimming removed 7 bases from V and 1 base from J; junction bases left unmatched: 7. The CDR3 length is 15 residues. CDR1 MGHDK and CDR2 SYGVNS come from the germline V gene. In DNA, the CDR3 is TGTGCCAGCATACCGAGGGACAGGCGCACAGATACGCAGTATTTT. Its protein product is CASIPRDRRTDTQYF.